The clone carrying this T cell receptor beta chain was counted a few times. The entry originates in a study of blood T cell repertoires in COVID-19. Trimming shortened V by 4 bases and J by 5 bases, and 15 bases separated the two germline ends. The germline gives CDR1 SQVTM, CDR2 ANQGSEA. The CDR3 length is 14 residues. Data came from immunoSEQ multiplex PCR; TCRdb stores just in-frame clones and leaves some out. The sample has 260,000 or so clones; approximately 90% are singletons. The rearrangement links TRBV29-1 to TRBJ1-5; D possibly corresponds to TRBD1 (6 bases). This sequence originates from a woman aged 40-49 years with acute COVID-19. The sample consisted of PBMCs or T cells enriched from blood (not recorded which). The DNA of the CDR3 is TGCAGCGTTGGTGGCCCAGGGGCAGATCAGCCCCAGCATTTT. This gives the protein CSVGGPGADQPQHF.